This entry lists 3 T cell receptor beta chains sequenced from one sample in a study of blood T cell repertoires in COVID-19 (dated by TCRdb to 2018 to 2020). Library generation was performed with the immunoSEQ multiplex PCR assay. Not all clones reach the TCRdb copy of this immuneACCESS table, which keeps in-frame sequences only. Checked studies attribute under half of the gap to unresolved V genes and leave the rest unexplained. This sample gives hundreds of thousands of clones in total; 75% to 85% of them show up just once. 4% to 6% of the sample is taken by the ten largest. The source material was peripheral blood. These receptors all stem from a man in his fifties or sixties with active or convalescent COVID-19.

This chain links TRBV28 with TRBJ2-4; TRBD2 matches at 7 bases. With 1 base clipped from V and 6 bases from J, the junction kept 12 bases outside the gene matches. This CDR3 spans 17 amino acids. The germline CDR1 and CDR2 sequences are MDHEN and SYDVKM. CDR3 sequence reads: CASSLSSSGVRRNIQYF. The CDR3 DNA follows: TGTGCCAGCAGTTTATCGTCTAGCGGAGTGCGCAGAAACATTCAGTACTTC. Based on the CDR3 plus reference TRBV28 and TRBJ2-4, the full variable domain is DVKVTQSSRYLVKRTGEKVFLECVQDMDHENMFWYRQDPGLGLRLIYFSYDVKMKEKGDIPEGYSVSREKKERFSLILESASTNQTSMYLCASSLSSSGVRRNIQYFGAGTRLSVL.

The chain joins TRBV11-2 to TRBJ2-3; tentative D call: TRBD2 (5 bases). This CDR3 is built from 12 residues. With 8 bases removed from V and 4 bases from J, the gap between germline ends came to 10 bases. The germline V gene encodes CDR1 SGHAT and CDR2 FQNNGV. CDR3 nucleotides: TGTGCCAGCCTAACCGGGGCAGATACGCAGTATTTT. As protein: CASLTGADTQYF.

The genes are TRBV5-6 and TRBJ2-2, with D maybe TRBD1 (5 bases). The CDR3 sequence is 13 residues long. Germline V CDR1 and CDR2: SGHDT, YYEEEE. Trimming shortened V by 4 bases and J by 4 bases, and 8 bases separated the two germline ends. The CDR3 DNA reads as TGTGCCAGCAGCGTCAGGGTCACCGGGGAGCTGTTTTTT. Its translation is CASSVRVTGELFF.